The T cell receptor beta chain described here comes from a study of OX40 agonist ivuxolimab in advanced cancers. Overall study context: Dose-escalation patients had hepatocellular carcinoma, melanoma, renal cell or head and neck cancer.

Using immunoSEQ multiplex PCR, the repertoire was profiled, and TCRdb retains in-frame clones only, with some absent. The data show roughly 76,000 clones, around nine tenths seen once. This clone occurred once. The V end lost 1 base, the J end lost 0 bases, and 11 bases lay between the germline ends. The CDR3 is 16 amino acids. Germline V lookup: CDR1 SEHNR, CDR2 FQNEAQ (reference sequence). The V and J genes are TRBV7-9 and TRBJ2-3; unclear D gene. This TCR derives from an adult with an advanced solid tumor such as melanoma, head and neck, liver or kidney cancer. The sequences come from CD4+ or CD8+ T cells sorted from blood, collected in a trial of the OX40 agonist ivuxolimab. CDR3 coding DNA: TGTGCCAGCAGCTTAGAGATGGGTCTCAGCACAGATACGCAGTATTTT. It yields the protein CASSLEMGLSTDTQYF.